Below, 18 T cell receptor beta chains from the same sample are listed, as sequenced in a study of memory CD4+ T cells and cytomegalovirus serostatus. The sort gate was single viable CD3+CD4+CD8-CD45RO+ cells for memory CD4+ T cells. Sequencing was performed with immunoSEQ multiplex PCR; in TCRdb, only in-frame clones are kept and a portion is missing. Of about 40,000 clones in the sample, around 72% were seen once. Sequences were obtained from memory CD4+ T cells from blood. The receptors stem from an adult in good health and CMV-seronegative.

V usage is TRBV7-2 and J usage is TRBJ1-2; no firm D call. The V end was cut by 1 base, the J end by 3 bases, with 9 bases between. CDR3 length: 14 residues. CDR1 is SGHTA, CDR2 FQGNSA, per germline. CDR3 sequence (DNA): TGTGCCAGCAGCTTAGGGGCCGTCTACTATGGCTACACCTTC. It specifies CASSLGAVYYGYTF.

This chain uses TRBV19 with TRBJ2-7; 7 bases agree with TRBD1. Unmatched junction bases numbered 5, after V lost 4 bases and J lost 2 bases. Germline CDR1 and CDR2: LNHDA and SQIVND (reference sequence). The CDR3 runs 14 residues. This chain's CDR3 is CASSRPGQTYEQYF. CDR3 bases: TGTGCCAGTAGTAGGCCGGGACAGACCTACGAGCAGTACTTC.

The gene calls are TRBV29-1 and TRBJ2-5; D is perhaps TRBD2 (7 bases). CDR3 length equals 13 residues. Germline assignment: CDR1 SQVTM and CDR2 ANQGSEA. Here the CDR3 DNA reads TGCAGTGGCCGACGGGGGGCCGGAGTGACCCAGTACTTC. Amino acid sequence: CSGRRGAGVTQYF. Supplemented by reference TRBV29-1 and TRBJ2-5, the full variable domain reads SAVISQKPSRDICQRGTSLTIQCQVDSQVTMMFWYRQQPGQSLTLIATANQGSEATYESGFVIDKFPISRPNLTFSTLTVSNMSPEDSSIYLCSGRRGAGVTQYFGPGTRLLVL.

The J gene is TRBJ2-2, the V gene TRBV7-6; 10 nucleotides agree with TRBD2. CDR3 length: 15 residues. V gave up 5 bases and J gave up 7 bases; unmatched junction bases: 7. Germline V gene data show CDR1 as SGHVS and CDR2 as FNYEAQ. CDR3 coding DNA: TGTGCCAGCAGCCGTGAGCGGGGGGGTTTCGGGGAGCTGTTTTTT. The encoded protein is CASSRERGGFGELFF.

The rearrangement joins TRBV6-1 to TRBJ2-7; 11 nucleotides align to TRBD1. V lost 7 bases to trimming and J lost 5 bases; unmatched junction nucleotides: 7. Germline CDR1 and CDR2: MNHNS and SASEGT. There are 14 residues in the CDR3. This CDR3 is CASNRDRGWHEQYF. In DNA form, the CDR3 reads TGTGCCAGCAACAGGGACAGGGGGTGGCACGAGCAGTACTTC.

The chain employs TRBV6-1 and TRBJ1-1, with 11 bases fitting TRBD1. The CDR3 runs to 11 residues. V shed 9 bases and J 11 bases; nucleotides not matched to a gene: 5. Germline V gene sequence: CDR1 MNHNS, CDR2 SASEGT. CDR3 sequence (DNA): TGTGCCAGTCGGGACAGGGGGGGTGCTTTCTTT. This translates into CASRDRGGAFF.

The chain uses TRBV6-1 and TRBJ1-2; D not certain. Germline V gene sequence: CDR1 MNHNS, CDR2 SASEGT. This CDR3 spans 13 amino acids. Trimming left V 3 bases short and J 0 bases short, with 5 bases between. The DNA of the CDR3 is TGTGCCAGCAGTGATCGACCTAACTATGGCTACACCTTC. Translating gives CASSDRPNYGYTF.

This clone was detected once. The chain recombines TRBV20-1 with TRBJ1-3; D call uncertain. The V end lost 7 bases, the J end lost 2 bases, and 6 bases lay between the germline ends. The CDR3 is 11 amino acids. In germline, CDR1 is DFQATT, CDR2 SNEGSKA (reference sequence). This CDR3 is CSVPTGNTIYF. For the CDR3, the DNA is TGCAGTGTCCCTACTGGAAACACCATATATTTT.

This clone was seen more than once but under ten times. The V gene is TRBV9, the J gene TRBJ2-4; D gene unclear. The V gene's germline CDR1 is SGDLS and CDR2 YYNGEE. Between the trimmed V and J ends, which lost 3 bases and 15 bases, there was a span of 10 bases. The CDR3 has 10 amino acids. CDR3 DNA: TGTGCCAGCAGCGCCCCCCGTCGGTACTTC. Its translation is CASSAPRRYF.

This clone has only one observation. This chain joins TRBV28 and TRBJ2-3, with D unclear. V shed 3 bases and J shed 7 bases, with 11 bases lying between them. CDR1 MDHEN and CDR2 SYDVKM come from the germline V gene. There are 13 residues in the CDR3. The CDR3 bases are TGTGCCAGCAGTTTCCCTCTGGTTAATACGCAGTATTTT. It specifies CASSFPLVNTQYF.

The chain's CDR3 is CASRHTSGNTIYF. The CDR3 DNA reads TGTGCCAGTCGGCATACCTCTGGAAACACCATATATTTT. The V call is TRBV27, the J call TRBJ1-3; D is uncertain. The CDR3 has 13 amino acids. V was clipped by 9 bases and J by 0 bases, with 9 bases between them. Looked up from germline, CDR1 is MNHEY and CDR2 is SMNVEV (reference sequence).

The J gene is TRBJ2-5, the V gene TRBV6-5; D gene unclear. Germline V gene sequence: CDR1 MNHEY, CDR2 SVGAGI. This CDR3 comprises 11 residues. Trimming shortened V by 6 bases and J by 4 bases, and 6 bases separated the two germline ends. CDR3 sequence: CASRVGETQYF. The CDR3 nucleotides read TGTGCCAGCAGGGTAGGAGAGACCCAGTACTTC.

The CDR3 DNA reads TGCGCCAGCAGCAATCCCGGTACAGGGCGGCAGCCCCAGCATTTT. This gives the protein CASSNPGTGRQPQHF. This chain joins TRBV4-1 and TRBJ1-5, with a weak D call TRBD1 (6 bases). The V gene's germline CDR1 is MGHRA and CDR2 YSYEKL. The V end lost 5 bases, the J end lost 7 bases, and 18 bases lay between the germline ends. CDR3 length equals 15 residues.

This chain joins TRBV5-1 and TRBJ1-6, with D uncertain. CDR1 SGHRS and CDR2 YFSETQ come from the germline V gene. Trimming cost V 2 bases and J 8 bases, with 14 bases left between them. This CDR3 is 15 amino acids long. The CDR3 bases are TGCGCCAGCAGCTTCGTGCCCGGTGGGGATTCACCCCTCCACTTT. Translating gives CASSFVPGGDSPLHF.

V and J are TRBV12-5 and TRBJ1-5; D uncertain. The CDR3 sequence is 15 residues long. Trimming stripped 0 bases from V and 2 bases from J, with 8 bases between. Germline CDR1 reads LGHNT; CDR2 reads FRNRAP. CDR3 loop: CASGLVSGGNQPQHF. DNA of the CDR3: TGTGCTAGTGGTTTGGTAAGCGGGGGCAATCAGCCCCAGCATTTT.

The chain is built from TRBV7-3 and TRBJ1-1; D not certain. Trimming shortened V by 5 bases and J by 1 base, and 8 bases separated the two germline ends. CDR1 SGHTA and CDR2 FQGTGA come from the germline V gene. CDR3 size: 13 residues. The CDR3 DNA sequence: TGTGCCAGCAGCAACCAGCGGAACACTGAAGCTTTCTTT. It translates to CASSNQRNTEAFF.

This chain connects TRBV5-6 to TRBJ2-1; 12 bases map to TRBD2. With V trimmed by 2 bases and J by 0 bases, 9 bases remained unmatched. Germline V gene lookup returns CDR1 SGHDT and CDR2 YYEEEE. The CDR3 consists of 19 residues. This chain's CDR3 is CASSFDRTSGVSSYNEQFF. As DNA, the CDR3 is TGTGCCAGCAGCTTCGATCGGACTAGCGGGGTTAGCTCCTACAATGAGCAGTTCTTC.

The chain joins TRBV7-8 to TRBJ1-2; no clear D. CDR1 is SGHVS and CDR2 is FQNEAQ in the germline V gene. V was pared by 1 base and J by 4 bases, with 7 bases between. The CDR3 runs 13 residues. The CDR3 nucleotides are TGTGCCAGCAGCTTAGGAGGGTCCTATGGCTACACCTTC. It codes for CASSLGGSYGYTF.